This T cell receptor (beta chain) was found in a study of T cell responses to AZD1222 COVID-19 vaccine. V was shortened by 5 bases and J by 3 bases, with 13 bases between the two germline ends. This CDR3 region has 14 residues. Germline-derived CDR1 and CDR2 are MDHEN and SYDVKM. Using immunoSEQ multiplex PCR, the repertoire was profiled, and TCRdb retains in-frame clones only, with some absent. This repertoire shows over 100,000 clones, roughly nine tenths found once; its top ten account for about 3%. The chain couples TRBV28 to TRBJ1-1; the D gene is possibly TRBD1 (6 bases). The sample consisted of peripheral blood, taken on day 0 of AZD1222 vaccination. This TCR came from an adult in good health. CDR3 coding DNA: TGTGCCAGCAGTGTCTGGCCAGGGGACACTGAAGCTTTCTTT. This sequence encodes CASSVWPGDTEAFF.